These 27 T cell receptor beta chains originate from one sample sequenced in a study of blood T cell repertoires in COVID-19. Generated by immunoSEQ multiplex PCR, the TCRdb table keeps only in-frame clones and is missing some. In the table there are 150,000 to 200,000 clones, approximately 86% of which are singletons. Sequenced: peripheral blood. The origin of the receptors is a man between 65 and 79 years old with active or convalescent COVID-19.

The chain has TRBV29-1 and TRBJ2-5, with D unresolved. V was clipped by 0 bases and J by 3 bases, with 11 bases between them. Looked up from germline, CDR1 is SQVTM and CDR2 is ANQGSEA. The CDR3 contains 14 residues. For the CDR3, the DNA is TGCAGCGTTGAAGAAACACAGCCAAAAGAGACCCAGTACTTC. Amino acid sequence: CSVEETQPKETQYF. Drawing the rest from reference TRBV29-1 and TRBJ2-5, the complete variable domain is SAVISQKPSRDICQRGTSLTIQCQVDSQVTMMFWYRQQPGQSLTLIATANQGSEATYESGFVIDKFPISRPNLTFSTLTVSNMSPEDSSIYLCSVEETQPKETQYFGPGTRLLVL.

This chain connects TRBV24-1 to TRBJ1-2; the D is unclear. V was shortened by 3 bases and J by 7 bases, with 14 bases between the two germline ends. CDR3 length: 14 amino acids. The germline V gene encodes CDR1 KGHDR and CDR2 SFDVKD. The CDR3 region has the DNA TGTGCCACCAGTGATACCGTTCGGAGGGCTGGCTACACCTTC. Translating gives CATSDTVRRAGYTF.

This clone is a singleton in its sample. CDR3 amino acids: CAWGQFNEKLFF. The CDR3 nucleotides are TGTGCCTGGGGACAGTTTAATGAAAAACTGTTTTTT. This chain uses TRBV30 with TRBJ1-4, with a tentative D call TRBD1 (6 bases). Trimming cost V 5 bases and J 4 bases, with 8 bases left between them. Germline CDR1 and CDR2: GTSNPN and SVGIG (reference sequence). The CDR3 extends over 12 amino acids.

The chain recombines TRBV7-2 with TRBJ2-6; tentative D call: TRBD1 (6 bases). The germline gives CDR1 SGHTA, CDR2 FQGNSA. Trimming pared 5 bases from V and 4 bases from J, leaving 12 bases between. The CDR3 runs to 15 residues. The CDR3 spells CASSVQGTGANVLTF. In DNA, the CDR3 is TGTGCCAGCAGCGTACAGGGTACGGGGGCCAACGTCCTGACTTTC.

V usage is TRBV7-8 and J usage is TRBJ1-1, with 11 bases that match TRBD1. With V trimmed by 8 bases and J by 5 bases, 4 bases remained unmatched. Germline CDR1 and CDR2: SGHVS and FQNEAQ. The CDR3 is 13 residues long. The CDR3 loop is CASGQGALTEAFF. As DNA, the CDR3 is TGTGCCAGCGGACAGGGGGCGCTTACTGAAGCTTTCTTT.

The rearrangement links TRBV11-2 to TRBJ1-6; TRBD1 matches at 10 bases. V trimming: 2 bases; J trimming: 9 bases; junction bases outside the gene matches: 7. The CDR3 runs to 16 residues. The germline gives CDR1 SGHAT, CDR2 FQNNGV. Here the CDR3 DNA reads TGTGCCAGCAGCTTATTACCGACAGGGGGCAGTTCACCCCTCCACTTT. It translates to CASSLLPTGGSSPLHF.

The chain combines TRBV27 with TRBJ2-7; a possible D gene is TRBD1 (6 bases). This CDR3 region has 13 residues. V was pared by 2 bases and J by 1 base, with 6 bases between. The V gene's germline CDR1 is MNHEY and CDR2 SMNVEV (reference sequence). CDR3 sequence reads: CASSLRGSYEQYF. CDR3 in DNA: TGTGCCAGCAGTTTAAGGGGGTCCTACGAGCAGTACTTC.

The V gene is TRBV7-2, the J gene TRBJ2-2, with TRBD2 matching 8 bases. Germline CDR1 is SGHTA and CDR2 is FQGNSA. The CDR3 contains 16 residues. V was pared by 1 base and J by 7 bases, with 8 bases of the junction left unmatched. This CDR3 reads CASSLVGGAGIGELFF. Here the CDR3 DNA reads TGTGCCAGCAGCTTAGTCGGGGGGGCCGGTATCGGGGAGCTGTTTTTT.

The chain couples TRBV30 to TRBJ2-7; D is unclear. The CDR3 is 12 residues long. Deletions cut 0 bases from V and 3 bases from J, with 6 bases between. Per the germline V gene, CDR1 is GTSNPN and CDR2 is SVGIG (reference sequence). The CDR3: CAWSVSYYEQYF. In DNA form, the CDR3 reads TGTGCCTGGAGTGTTTCTTACTACGAGCAGTACTTC.

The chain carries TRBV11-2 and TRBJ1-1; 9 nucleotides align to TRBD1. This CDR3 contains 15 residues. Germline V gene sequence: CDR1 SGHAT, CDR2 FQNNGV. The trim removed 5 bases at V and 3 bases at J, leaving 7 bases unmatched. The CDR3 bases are TGTGCCAGCAGCACTGGGACAGGGAGGTACACTGAAGCTTTCTTT. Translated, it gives CASSTGTGRYTEAFF.

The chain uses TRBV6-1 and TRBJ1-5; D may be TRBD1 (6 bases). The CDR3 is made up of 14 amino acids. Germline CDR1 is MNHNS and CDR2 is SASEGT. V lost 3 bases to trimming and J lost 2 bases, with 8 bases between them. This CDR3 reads CASSERTGNQPQHF. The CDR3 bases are TGTGCCAGCAGTGAGAGGACAGGCAATCAGCCCCAGCATTTT.

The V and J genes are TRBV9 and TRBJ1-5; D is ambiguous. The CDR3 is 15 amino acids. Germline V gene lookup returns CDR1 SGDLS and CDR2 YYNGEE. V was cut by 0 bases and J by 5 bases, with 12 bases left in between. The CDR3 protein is CASSVGGGEDQPQHF. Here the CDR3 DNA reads TGTGCCAGCAGCGTAGGTGGCGGGGAAGATCAGCCCCAGCATTTT.

CDR3 coding DNA: TGTGCCAGCAGTGAGATGACTAGCGGGGTGGAGACCCAGTACTTC. Amino acids: CASSEMTSGVETQYF. The J gene is TRBJ2-5, the V gene TRBV2; 11 nucleotides line up with TRBD2. The CDR3 has 15 residues. With 3 bases clipped from V and 5 bases from J, the junction kept 5 bases outside the gene matches. Germline CDR1 and CDR2: SNHLY and FYNNEI.

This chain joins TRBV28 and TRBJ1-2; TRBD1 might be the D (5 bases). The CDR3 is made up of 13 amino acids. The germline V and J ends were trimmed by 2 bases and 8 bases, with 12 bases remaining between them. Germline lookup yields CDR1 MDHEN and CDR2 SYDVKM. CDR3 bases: TGTGCCAGCAGTTTAACGGGGGTTCTGGGCTACACCTTC. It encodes CASSLTGVLGYTF.

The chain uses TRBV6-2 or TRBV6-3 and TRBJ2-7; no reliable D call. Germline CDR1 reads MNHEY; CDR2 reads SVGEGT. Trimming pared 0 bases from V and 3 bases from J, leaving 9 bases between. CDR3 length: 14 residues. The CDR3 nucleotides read TGTGCCAGCAGTTACTCGGTACAGTTCTACGAGCAGTACTTC. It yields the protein CASSYSVQFYEQYF.

CDR3 bases: TGTGCCAGCAGTGAAGCGGGGCTGCCGAACACCGGGGAGCTGTTTTTT. It is translated as CASSEAGLPNTGELFF. The chain is built from TRBV2 and TRBJ2-2; tentative D call: TRBD1 (5 bases). The V gene lost 0 bases and the J gene lost 0 bases, with 8 bases spanning the gap. CDR1 and CDR2 (germline): SNHLY, FYNNEI. This CDR3 comprises 16 residues.

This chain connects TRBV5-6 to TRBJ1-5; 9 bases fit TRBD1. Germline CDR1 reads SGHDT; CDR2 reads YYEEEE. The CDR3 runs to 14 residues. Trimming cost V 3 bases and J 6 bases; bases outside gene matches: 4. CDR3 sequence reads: CASSSRTGVQPQHF. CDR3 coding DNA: TGTGCCAGCAGCTCCCGGACAGGGGTTCAGCCCCAGCATTTT.

CDR3 coding DNA: TGTGCCTGGAGTGTACTAGCGGGAGGAGGCAACGAGCAGTACTTC. Protein product: CAWSVLAGGGNEQYF. This sequence joins TRBV30 and TRBJ2-7; 12 nucleotides match TRBD2. This CDR3 has 15 residues. The V gene end was trimmed by 0 bases and the J gene end by 5 bases; junction bases not matched to a gene: 5. Per the germline V gene, CDR1 is GTSNPN and CDR2 is SVGIG (reference sequence).

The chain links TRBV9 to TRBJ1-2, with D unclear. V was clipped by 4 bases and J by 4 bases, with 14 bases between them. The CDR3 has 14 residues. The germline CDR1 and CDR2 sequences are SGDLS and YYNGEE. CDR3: CASSSNGEPYGYTF. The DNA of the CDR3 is TGTGCCAGCAGCTCCAACGGAGAACCCTATGGCTACACCTTC.

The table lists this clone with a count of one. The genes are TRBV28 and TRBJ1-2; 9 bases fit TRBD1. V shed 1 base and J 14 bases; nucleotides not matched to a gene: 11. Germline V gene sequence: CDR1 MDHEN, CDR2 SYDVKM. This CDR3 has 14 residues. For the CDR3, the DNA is TGTGCCAGCAGTTTATCGGGACAGGGAGGGCTATCGACCTTC. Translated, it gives CASSLSGQGGLSTF.

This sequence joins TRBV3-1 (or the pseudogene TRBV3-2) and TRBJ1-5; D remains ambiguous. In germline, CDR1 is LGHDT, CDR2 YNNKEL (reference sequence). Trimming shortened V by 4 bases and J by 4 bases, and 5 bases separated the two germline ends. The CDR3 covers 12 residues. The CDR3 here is CASSRENQPQHF. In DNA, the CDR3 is TGTGCCAGCAGCCGCGAAAATCAGCCCCAGCATTTT.

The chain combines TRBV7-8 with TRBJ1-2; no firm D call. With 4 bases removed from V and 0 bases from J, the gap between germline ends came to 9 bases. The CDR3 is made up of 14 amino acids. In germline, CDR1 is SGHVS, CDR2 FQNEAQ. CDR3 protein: CASSSLQTNYGYTF. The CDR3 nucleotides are TGTGCCAGCAGCTCCTTACAGACTAACTATGGCTACACCTTC. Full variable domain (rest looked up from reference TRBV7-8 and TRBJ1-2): GAGVSQSPRYKVAKRGQDVALRCDPISGHVSLFWYQQALGQGPEFLTYFQNEAQLDKSGLPSDRFFAERPEGSVSTLKIQRTQQEDSAVYLCASSSLQTNYGYTFGSGTRLTVV.

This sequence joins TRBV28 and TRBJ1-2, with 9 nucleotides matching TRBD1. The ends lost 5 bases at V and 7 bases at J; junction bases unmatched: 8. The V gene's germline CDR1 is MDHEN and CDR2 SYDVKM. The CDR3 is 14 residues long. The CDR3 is CASSPGTGLAGYTF. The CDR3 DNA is TGTGCCAGCAGTCCCGGGACAGGGTTGGCTGGCTACACCTTC.

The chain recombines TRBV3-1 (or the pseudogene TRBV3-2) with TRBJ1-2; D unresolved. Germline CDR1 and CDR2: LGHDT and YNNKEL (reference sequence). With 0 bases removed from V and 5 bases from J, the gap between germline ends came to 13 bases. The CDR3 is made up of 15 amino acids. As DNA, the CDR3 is TGTGCCAGCAGCCAAGAGGGAGTGCAGCCATATGGCTACACCTTC. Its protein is CASSQEGVQPYGYTF.

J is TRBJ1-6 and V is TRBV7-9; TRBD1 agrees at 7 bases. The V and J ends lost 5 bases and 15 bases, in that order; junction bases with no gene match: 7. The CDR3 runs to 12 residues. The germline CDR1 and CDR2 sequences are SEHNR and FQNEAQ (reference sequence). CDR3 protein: CASSSQGDLLHF. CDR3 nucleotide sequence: TGTGCCAGCAGCAGCCAGGGGGACCTCCTCCACTTT.

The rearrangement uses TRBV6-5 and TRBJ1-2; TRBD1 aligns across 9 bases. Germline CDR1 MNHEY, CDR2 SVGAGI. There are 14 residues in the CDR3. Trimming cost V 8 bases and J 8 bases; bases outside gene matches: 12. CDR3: CASLPGTGISGYTF. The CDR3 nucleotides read TGTGCCAGCTTACCCGGGACAGGGATCTCGGGCTACACCTTC.

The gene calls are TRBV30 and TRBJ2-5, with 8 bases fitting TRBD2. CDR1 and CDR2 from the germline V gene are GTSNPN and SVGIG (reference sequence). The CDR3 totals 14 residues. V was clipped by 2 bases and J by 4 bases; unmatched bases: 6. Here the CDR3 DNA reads TGTGCCTGGAGTCCCTTGGCGGGGGGAGAGACCCAGTACTTC. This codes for CAWSPLAGGETQYF.